This is a list of T cell receptor beta chains from one sample in a study of PD-1 blockade in classical Hodgkin lymphoma. Clones were sequenced by immunoSEQ multiplex PCR, and TCRdb holds only the in-frame ones, with some missing. The repertoire holds 84,000 or so clones, with 80% to 95% as singletons. The specimen was peripheral blood mononuclear cells (PBMCs), collected before the second cycle of nivolumab. The receptor source for this set is a human donor with classical Hodgkin lymphoma. The conserved cysteine and the conserved F or W are not part of the CDR3 here. A D gene is named only where the DNA matches it firmly.

ASSLGGYATNEKLF TRBJ1-4 . TRBV7-6
ASSVETSGYGYTGELF TRBJ2-2 TRBD2 TRBV9
ASSHGQNYGYT TRBJ1-2 . TRBV27
ASSPSGEGYT TRBJ1-2 . TRBV7-9
ASSPPRGLNYEQY TRBJ2-7 . TRBV28
ASSKFTNCNEQF TRBJ2-1 . TRBV21-1
ASSVAGLRRDEQY TRBJ2-7 . TRBV25-1
ASSDGAGLYGYT TRBJ1-2 . TRBV25-1
ASSYDRDYGYT TRBJ1-2 TRBD1 TRBV6-5
ASNEQGGPSYEQY TRBJ2-7 . TRBV10-2
AGRQGGTDTQY TRBJ2-3 TRBD1 TRBV30
ASSERVAGSPPSTDTQY TRBJ2-3 TRBD2 TRBV2
ASSLALGLQGGELF TRBJ2-2 . TRBV7-9
ASSLGPGLGTNEQF TRBJ2-1 . TRBV11-3
ASVSPRAGGTDTQY TRBJ2-3 TRBD2 TRBV28
ASRIPPGRASSDYGYT TRBJ1-2 . TRBV5-1
ASSPVITGGGTDTQY TRBJ2-3 TRBD2 TRBV18
ASSLVGRGVGSTEAF TRBJ1-1 . TRBV11-2
ASSSTGILDYGYT TRBJ1-2 . TRBV5-1
ASSVAGEDTQY TRBJ2-3 . TRBV10-2
ASSRRQGGEQY TRBJ2-7 . TRBV5-4
ASSTRNRGRDEKLF TRBJ1-4 . TRBV7-9
ASSVAARTGSGTEAF TRBJ1-1 TRBD1 TRBV9
ATRTSLIDTQY TRBJ2-3 TRBD2 TRBV10-3
ASSWSGAGVDIQY TRBJ2-4 . TRBV11-2
ASSPWTGTETQY TRBJ2-5 TRBD1 TRBV19
ASSKMTGGEYYEQY TRBJ2-7 TRBD1 TRBV19
AIRGGGLAGETQY TRBJ2-5 TRBD2 TRBV10-3
ASSFGDSLYNEQF TRBJ2-1 . TRBV7-9
ASSLGRGDTQY TRBJ2-3 . TRBV5-1
ASSPDRPQETQY TRBJ2-5 . TRBV5-5
ASSLDYGYGYT TRBJ1-2 . TRBV11-2
SVLRTGTDTQY TRBJ2-3 . TRBV29-1
ASSETGTGAPGAEKLF TRBJ1-4 TRBD1 TRBV6-1
AIRASNQPQH TRBJ1-5 . TRBV28
ASSRRERDTDTQY TRBJ2-3 . TRBV25-1
ASRKTGPLGGYT TRBJ1-2 . TRBV6-1
ASSLGRLAGGFNEQF TRBJ2-1 TRBD2 TRBV7-9
ASSARGNTEAF TRBJ1-1 . TRBV6-5
AISGDRGAVGEKLF TRBJ1-4 . TRBV10-3
GTGDLPQH TRBJ1-5 TRBD1 TRBV28
ASSGTGVGEQY TRBJ2-7 TRBD1 TRBV19
ASSTGSNQPQH TRBJ1-5 . TRBV6-4
ASSLGYPGQGNQPQH TRBJ1-5 TRBD1 TRBV5-1
ASNSVAGEQY TRBJ2-7 . TRBV6-1
ASSLGQGATQY TRBJ2-5 TRBD1 TRBV7-7
ASSEKGWDTEAF TRBJ1-1 . TRBV2
ASSHPPRGSTLRYEQY TRBJ2-7 . TRBV27
ASRRPGARFGYT TRBJ1-2 . TRBV27
ASSRPQGLNTEAF TRBJ1-1 . TRBV5-1
ASTLVGGNTEAF TRBJ1-1 . TRBV27
ASSLGGTDTQY TRBJ2-3 . TRBV7-6
ASSFPRTSGHEQF TRBJ2-1 TRBD2 TRBV5-4